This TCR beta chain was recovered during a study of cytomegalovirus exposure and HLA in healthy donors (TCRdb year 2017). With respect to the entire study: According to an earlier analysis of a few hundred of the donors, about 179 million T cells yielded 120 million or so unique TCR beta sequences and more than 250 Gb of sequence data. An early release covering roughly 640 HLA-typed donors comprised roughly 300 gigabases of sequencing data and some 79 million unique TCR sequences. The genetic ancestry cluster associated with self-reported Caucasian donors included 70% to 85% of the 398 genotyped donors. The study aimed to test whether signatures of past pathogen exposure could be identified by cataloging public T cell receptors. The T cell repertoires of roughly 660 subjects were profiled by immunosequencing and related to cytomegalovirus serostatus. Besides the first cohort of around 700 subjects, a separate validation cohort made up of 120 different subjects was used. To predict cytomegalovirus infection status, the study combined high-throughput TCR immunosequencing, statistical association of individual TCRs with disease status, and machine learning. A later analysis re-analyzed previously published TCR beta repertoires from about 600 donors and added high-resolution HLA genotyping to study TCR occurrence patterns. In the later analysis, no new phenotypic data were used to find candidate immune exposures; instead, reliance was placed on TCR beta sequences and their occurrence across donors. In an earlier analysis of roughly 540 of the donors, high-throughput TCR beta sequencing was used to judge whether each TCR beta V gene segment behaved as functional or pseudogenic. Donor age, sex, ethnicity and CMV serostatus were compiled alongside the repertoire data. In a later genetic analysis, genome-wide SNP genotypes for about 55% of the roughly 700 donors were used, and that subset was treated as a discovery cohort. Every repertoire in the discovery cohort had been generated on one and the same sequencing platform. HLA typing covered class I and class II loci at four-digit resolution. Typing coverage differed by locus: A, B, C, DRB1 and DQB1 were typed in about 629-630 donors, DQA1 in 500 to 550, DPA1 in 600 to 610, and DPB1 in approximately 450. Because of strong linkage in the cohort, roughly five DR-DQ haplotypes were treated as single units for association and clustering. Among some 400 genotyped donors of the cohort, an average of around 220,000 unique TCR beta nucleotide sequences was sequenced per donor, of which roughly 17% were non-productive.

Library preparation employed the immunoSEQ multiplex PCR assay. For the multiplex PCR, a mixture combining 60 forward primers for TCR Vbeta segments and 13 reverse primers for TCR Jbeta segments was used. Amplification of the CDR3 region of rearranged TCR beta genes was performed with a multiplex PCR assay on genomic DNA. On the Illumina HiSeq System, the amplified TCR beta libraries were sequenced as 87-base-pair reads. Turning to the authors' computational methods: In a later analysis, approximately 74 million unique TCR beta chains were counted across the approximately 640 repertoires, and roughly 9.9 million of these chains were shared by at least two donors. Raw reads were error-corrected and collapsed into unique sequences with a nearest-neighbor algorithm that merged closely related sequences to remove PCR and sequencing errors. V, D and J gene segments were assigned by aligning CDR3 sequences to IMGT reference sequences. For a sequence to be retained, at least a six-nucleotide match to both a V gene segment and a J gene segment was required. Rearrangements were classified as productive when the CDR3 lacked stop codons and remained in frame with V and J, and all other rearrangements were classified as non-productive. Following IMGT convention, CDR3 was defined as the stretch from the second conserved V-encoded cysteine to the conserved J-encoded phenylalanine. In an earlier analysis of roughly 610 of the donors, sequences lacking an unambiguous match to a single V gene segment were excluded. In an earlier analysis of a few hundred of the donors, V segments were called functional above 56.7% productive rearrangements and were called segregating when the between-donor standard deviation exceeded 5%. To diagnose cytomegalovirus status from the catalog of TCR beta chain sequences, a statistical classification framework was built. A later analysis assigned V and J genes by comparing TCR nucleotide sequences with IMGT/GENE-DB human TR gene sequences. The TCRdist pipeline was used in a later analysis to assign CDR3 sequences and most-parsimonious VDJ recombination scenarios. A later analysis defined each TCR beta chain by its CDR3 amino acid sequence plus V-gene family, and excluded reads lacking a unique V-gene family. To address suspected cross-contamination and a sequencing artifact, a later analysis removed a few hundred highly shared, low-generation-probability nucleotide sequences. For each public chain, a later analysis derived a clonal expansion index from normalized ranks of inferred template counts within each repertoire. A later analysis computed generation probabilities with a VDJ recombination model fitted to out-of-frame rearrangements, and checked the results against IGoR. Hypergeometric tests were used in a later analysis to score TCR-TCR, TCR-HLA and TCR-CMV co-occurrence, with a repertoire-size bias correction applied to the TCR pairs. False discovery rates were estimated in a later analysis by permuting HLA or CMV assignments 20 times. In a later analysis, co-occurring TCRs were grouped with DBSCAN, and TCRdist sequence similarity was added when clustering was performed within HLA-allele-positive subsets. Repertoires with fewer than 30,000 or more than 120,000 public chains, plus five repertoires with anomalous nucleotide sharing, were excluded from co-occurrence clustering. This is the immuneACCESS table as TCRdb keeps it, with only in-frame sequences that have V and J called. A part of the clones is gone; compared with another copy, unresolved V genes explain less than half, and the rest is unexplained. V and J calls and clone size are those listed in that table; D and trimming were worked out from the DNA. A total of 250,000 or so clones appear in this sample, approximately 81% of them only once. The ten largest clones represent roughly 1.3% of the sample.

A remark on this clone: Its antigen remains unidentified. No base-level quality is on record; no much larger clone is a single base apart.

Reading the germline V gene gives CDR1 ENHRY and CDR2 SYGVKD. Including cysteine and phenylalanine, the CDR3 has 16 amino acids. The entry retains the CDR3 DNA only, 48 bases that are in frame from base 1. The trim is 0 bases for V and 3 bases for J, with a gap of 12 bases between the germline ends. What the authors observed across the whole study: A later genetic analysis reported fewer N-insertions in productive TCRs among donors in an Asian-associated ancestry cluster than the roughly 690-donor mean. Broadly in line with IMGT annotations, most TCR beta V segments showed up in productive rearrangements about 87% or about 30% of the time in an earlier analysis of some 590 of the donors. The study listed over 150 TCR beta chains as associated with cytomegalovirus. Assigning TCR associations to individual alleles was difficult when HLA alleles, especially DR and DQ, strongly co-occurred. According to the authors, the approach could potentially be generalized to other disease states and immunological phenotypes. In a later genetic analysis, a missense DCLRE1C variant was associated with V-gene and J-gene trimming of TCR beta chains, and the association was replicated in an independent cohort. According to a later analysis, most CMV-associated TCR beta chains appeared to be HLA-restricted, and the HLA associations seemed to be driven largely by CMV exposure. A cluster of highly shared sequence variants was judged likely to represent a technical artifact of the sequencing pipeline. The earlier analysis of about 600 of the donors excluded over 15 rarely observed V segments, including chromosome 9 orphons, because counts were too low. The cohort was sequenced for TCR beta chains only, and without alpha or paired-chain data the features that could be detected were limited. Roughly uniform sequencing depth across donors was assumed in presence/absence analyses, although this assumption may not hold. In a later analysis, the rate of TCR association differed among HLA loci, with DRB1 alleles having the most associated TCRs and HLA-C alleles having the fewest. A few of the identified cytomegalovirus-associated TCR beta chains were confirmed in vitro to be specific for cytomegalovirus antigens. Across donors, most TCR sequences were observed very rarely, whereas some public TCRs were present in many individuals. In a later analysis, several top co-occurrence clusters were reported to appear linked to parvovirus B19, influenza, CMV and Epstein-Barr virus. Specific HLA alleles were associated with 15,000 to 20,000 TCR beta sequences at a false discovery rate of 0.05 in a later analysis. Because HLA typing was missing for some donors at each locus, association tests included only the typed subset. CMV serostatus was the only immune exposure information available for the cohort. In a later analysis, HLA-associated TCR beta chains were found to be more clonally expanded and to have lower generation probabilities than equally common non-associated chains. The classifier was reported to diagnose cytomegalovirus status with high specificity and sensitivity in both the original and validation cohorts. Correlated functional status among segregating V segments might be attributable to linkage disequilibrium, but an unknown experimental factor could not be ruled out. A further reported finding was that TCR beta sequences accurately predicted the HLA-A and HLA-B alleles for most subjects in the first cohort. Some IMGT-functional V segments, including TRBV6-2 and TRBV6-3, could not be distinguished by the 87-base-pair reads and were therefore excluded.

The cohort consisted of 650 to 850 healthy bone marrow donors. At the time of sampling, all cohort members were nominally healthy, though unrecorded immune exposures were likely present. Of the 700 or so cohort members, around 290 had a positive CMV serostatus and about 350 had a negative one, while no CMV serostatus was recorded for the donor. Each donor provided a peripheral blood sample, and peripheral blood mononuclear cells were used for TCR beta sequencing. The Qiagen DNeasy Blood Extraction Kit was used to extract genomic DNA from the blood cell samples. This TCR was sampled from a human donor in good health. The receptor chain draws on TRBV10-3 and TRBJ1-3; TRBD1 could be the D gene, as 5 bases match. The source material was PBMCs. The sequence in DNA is TGTGCCATCAGTGAGTCTTGGCAGGGAGGTGGAAACACCATATATTTT. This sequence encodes CAISESWQGGGNTIYF.